This is a list of T cell receptor beta chains from one sample in a study of blood T cells in healthy people across ages. TCRdb fed the 5' RACE reads into MiXCR, producing one record per CDR3 protein. The sample has about 970,000 distinct CDR3 sequences; just over 50% are singletons. Source material: blood. Source of these receptors: a woman aged 60-70 years in good health. Each CDR3 is given with its conserved first and last residue. Each record gives: clone size, J gene, V gene, D gene, CDR3 DNA, CDR3 protein. A D gene is named only where the DNA matches it firmly. Some rows have no size entry. The others give once, few or many, or a class for an expanded clone.

clone size: few; J gene: TRBJ2-3; V gene: TRBV7-9; D gene: -; CDR3 DNA: TGTGCCAGCAGCGTAGACACCACGGGTACGCAGTATTTT; CDR3 protein: CASSVDTTGTQYF
clone size: -; J gene: TRBJ2-1; V gene: TRBV10-1; D gene: TRBD2; CDR3 DNA: TGCGCCAGCAGTGATATAGCGGGAGGGTACAATGAGCAGTTCTTC; CDR3 protein: CASSDIAGGYNEQFF
clone size: -; J gene: TRBJ1-4; V gene: TRBV12-3/TRBV12-4; D gene: -; CDR3 DNA: TGTGCCAGCAGTTCAGGCTCAACTAATGAAAAACTGTTTTTT; CDR3 protein: CASSSGSTNEKLFF
clone size: many; J gene: TRBJ2-7; V gene: TRBV30; D gene: -; CDR3 DNA: TGTGCCTGGAGTCCGGGGCGCGGAGTCCTCTCCTACGAGCAGTACTTC; CDR3 protein: CAWSPGRGVLSYEQYF
clone size: -; J gene: TRBJ1-5; V gene: TRBV7-9; D gene: -; CDR3 DNA: TGTGCCAGCAGCTGGGGGGACGGGGATATTCAGCCCCAGCATTTT; CDR3 protein: CASSWGDGDIQPQHF
clone size: -; J gene: TRBJ2-5; V gene: TRBV29-1; D gene: TRBD2; CDR3 DNA: TGCAGCGCAACCCGGGACTATCTCTACAATGAGCAGTACTTC; CDR3 protein: CSATRDYLYNEQYF
clone size: -; J gene: TRBJ2-7; V gene: TRBV6-5; D gene: TRBD2; CDR3 DNA: TGTGCCAGCAGCCCCCTAGCGGGGGAGAGCGAGCAGTACTTC; CDR3 protein: CASSPLAGESEQYF
clone size: -; J gene: TRBJ2-5; V gene: TRBV20-1; D gene: TRBD2; CDR3 DNA: TGCGGTGCTAGCGCCTCTAGCGGACCCTGGGGGGAGACCCAGTACTTC; CDR3 protein: CGASASSGPWGETQYF
clone size: -; J gene: TRBJ2-3; V gene: TRBV27; D gene: -; CDR3 DNA: TGTGCCAGCAGTCCTCCAGCGGGCCGGGGCACAGATACGCAGTATTTT; CDR3 protein: CASSPPAGRGTDTQYF
clone size: few; J gene: TRBJ2-3; V gene: TRBV4-3; D gene: -; CDR3 DNA: TGCGCCAGCAGCCAAGACAGGTCTACCTTGGCGTATTTT; CDR3 protein: CASSQDRSTLAYF
clone size: -; J gene: TRBJ2-7; V gene: TRBV7-2; D gene: -; CDR3 DNA: TGTGCCAGCAGCTTAGTAGGGGGGCGGACCTACGAGCAGTACTTC; CDR3 protein: CASSLVGGRTYEQYF
clone size: few; J gene: TRBJ2-3; V gene: TRBV2; D gene: -; CDR3 DNA: TGTGCCAGCAGTGGATTAGAGTACACAGATACGCAGTATTTT; CDR3 protein: CASSGLEYTDTQYF
clone size: -; J gene: TRBJ2-4; V gene: TRBV5-1; D gene: TRBD2; CDR3 DNA: TGCGCCAGCAGCTACAGGACTAGCGGGAGTTTGGACATTCAGTACTTC; CDR3 protein: CASSYRTSGSLDIQYF
clone size: -; J gene: TRBJ2-1; V gene: TRBV27; D gene: TRBD2; CDR3 DNA: TGTGCCAGCACTCCGGACGGGACTAGCGGGAAGGCGGAGGACGATGAGCAGTTCTTC; CDR3 protein: CASTPDGTSGKAEDDEQFF
clone size: few; J gene: TRBJ2-1; V gene: TRBV5-1; D gene: TRBD2; CDR3 DNA: TGCGCCAGCAGCTGGGAGGGCCTCAACAATGAGCAGTTCTTC; CDR3 protein: CASSWEGLNNEQFF
clone size: -; J gene: TRBJ2-7; V gene: TRBV28; D gene: -; CDR3 DNA: TGTGCCAGCAGTTTTGGTCGGCCCCCCTACGAGCAGTACTTC; CDR3 protein: CASSFGRPPYEQYF
clone size: -; J gene: TRBJ2-3; V gene: TRBV25-1; D gene: TRBD2; CDR3 DNA: TGTGCCAGCACGGTCGGGGGGGTCACAGATACGCAGTATTTT; CDR3 protein: CASTVGGVTDTQYF
clone size: -; J gene: TRBJ2-1; V gene: TRBV14; D gene: -; CDR3 DNA: TGTGCCAGCAACCAGGGCCTATTGAGGAGCAATGAGCAGTTCTTC; CDR3 protein: CASNQGLLRSNEQFF
clone size: few; J gene: TRBJ2-3; V gene: TRBV7-3; D gene: -; CDR3 DNA: TGTGCCAGCAGCTCCGACATGCATACGCAGTATTTT; CDR3 protein: CASSSDMHTQYF
clone size: -; J gene: TRBJ2-3; V gene: TRBV21-1; D gene: -; CDR3 DNA: TGTGCCAGCAGTGAACAGGCAGATACGCAGTATTTT; CDR3 protein: CASSEQADTQYF
clone size: few; J gene: TRBJ2-7; V gene: TRBV20-1; D gene: TRBD2; CDR3 DNA: TGCAGTGCTAGTGAGACCCCGGGAGGCTCCTACGAGCAGTACTTC; CDR3 protein: CSASETPGGSYEQYF
clone size: -; J gene: TRBJ1-2; V gene: TRBV6-6; D gene: -; CDR3 DNA: TGTGCCAGCAGTTATCCCTCTGGCTACACCTTC; CDR3 protein: CASSYPSGYTF
clone size: few; J gene: TRBJ2-1; V gene: TRBV7-9; D gene: -; CDR3 DNA: TGTGCCAGCAGCTTAGGCAGGGGACTCTACAATGAGCAGTTCTTC; CDR3 protein: CASSLGRGLYNEQFF
clone size: many; J gene: TRBJ2-7; V gene: TRBV11-2; D gene: -; CDR3 DNA: TGTGCCAGCAGCCGAATCGAGATCGGGGGCGAGCAGTACTTC; CDR3 protein: CASSRIEIGGEQYF
clone size: -; J gene: TRBJ2-3; V gene: TRBV20-1; D gene: TRBD2; CDR3 DNA: TGCAGTGCTAGAGAGCTAGCGGGAGTGAGGGCTGATACGCAGTATTTT; CDR3 protein: CSARELAGVRADTQYF
clone size: -; J gene: TRBJ2-7; V gene: TRBV4-2; D gene: -; CDR3 DNA: TGTGCCAGCAGCCCTCGCTCGGACACCAGAACCAATTTTTTTTCCTACGAGCAGTACTTC; CDR3 protein: CASSPRSDTRTNFFSYEQYF
clone size: -; J gene: TRBJ2-1; V gene: TRBV12-3/TRBV12-4; D gene: -; CDR3 DNA: TGTGCCAGCACCGTCTGGAATGAGCAGTTCTTC; CDR3 protein: CASTVWNEQFF
clone size: -; J gene: TRBJ1-4; V gene: TRBV6-5; D gene: -; CDR3 DNA: TGTGCCAGCAGTTACTCGACTCCAAGGCACGAAAAACTGTTTTTT; CDR3 protein: CASSYSTPRHEKLFF
clone size: -; J gene: TRBJ2-2; V gene: TRBV12-3/TRBV12-4; D gene: -; CDR3 DNA: TGTGCCAGCAGGTTCCGGAGGGGGAGTTCAACCGGGGAGCTGTTTTTT; CDR3 protein: CASRFRRGSSTGELFF
clone size: -; J gene: TRBJ2-3; V gene: TRBV7-2; D gene: -; CDR3 DNA: TGTGCCTCGCGTGAGGCAGATACGCAGTATTTT; CDR3 protein: CASREADTQYF
clone size: -; J gene: TRBJ2-5; V gene: TRBV9; D gene: -; CDR3 DNA: TGTGCCAGCAGCTATGGCAGGGCCCAAGAGACTCAGTACTTC; CDR3 protein: CASSYGRAQETQYF
clone size: -; J gene: TRBJ2-7; V gene: TRBV20-1; D gene: -; CDR3 DNA: TGCAGTGCTAGCTGGGCAGCAACCTACGAGCAGTACTTC; CDR3 protein: CSASWAATYEQYF
clone size: -; J gene: TRBJ2-2; V gene: TRBV7-2; D gene: -; CDR3 DNA: TGTGCCAGCAGCTTAATTGTTTTGGCCATCGGGGAGCTGTTTTTT; CDR3 protein: CASSLIVLAIGELFF
clone size: -; J gene: TRBJ2-1; V gene: TRBV12-3/TRBV12-4; D gene: TRBD1; CDR3 DNA: TGTGCCAGCAGTGCAACCGGGACAGGGGTTAGTGAGCAGTTCTTC; CDR3 protein: CASSATGTGVSEQFF
clone size: -; J gene: TRBJ1-2; V gene: TRBV10-3; D gene: TRBD1; CDR3 DNA: TGTGCCATCAGTGCCGGGACAGGGCGGACTAACTATGGCTACACCTTC; CDR3 protein: CAISAGTGRTNYGYTF
clone size: -; J gene: TRBJ2-6; V gene: TRBV7-9; D gene: -; CDR3 DNA: TGTGCCAGCAGCTTAGCATTACAGTCTGGGGCCAACGTCCTGACTTTC; CDR3 protein: CASSLALQSGANVLTF
clone size: -; J gene: TRBJ2-5; V gene: TRBV4-1; D gene: -; CDR3 DNA: TGCGCCAGCAGCCGAACACCAGCGGGTCAAGAGACCCAGTACTTC; CDR3 protein: CASSRTPAGQETQYF
clone size: -; J gene: TRBJ2-3; V gene: TRBV10-3; D gene: TRBD2; CDR3 DNA: TGTGCCATCAGCGCGGGAGTTTTCTCAGATACGCAGTATTTT; CDR3 protein: CAISAGVFSDTQYF
clone size: few; J gene: TRBJ2-3; V gene: TRBV12-3/TRBV12-4; D gene: -; CDR3 DNA: TGTGCCAGCACCAAGACTGCCACAGATACGCAGTATTTT; CDR3 protein: CASTKTATDTQYF
clone size: -; J gene: TRBJ2-1; V gene: TRBV7-2; D gene: -; CDR3 DNA: TGTGCCAGCAGCTTAACGGGCGCTGACAACAATGAGCAGTTCTTC; CDR3 protein: CASSLTGADNNEQFF
clone size: -; J gene: TRBJ1-1; V gene: TRBV12-3/TRBV12-4; D gene: -; CDR3 DNA: TGTGCCAGCAGATCGCGAAGCACTGAAGCTTTCTTT; CDR3 protein: CASRSRSTEAFF
clone size: -; J gene: TRBJ2-6; V gene: TRBV3-1; D gene: -; CDR3 DNA: TGTGCCAGCAGCCCGAATCCGGGTGGGGCCAACGTCCTGACTTTC; CDR3 protein: CASSPNPGGANVLTF
clone size: -; J gene: TRBJ2-3; V gene: TRBV7-6; D gene: -; CDR3 DNA: TGTGCCAGCAGCGCCGAAATTCGGGATACGCAGTATTTT; CDR3 protein: CASSAEIRDTQYF
clone size: -; J gene: TRBJ1-6; V gene: TRBV11-2; D gene: -; CDR3 DNA: TGTGCCAGCAGCGATGGGGCGTCACCCCCCCACTTT; CDR3 protein: CASSDGASPPHF
clone size: few; J gene: TRBJ2-7; V gene: TRBV4-2; D gene: TRBD2; CDR3 DNA: TGTGCCAGCAGCCAAAGGGTCGGGGCGGGAGGGCTCCTCTCCTACGAGCAGTACTTC; CDR3 protein: CASSQRVGAGGLLSYEQYF
clone size: -; J gene: TRBJ2-3; V gene: TRBV3-1; D gene: -; CDR3 DNA: TGTGCCAGCAGCCATGCCCCTGGGTCCAGAGCGGATACGCAGTATTTT; CDR3 protein: CASSHAPGSRADTQYF
clone size: -; J gene: TRBJ1-1; V gene: TRBV4-2; D gene: TRBD1; CDR3 DNA: TGTGCCAGCAGCCCCGAGGGGGCGGACACTGAAGCTTTCTTT; CDR3 protein: CASSPEGADTEAFF
clone size: -; J gene: TRBJ1-2; V gene: TRBV12-3/TRBV12-4; D gene: -; CDR3 DNA: TGTGCCAGCAGCTTGCTAGGCGTGACTAACTATGGCTACACCTTC; CDR3 protein: CASSLLGVTNYGYTF
clone size: -; J gene: TRBJ2-7; V gene: TRBV2; D gene: -; CDR3 DNA: TGTGCCAGACCGGTGGCGAACTCCTACGAGCAGTACTTC; CDR3 protein: CARPVANSYEQYF
clone size: -; J gene: TRBJ1-1; V gene: TRBV15; D gene: -; CDR3 DNA: TGTCCCACCAGCAGAGGCGGGGAATTCACTGAAGCTTTCTTT; CDR3 protein: CPTSRGGEFTEAFF
clone size: few; J gene: TRBJ2-5; V gene: TRBV18; D gene: TRBD2; CDR3 DNA: TGTGCCAGCTCAACTAGACTAGCGGGACAAGAGACCCAGTACTTC; CDR3 protein: CASSTRLAGQETQYF
clone size: -; J gene: TRBJ2-1; V gene: TRBV5-1; D gene: -; CDR3 DNA: TGCGCCAGCAGCCTACGCGGGGACGTGAACAATGAGCAGTTCTTC; CDR3 protein: CASSLRGDVNNEQFF